One T cell receptor (beta chain) is described in this entry. These data are taken from a study of cytotoxic CD8 clonotypes in ibrutinib-treated CLL. Background on the study: Results showed about 24 partial and 2 complete responses; following median about 68 months, around 15 remained remitted, about 12 advanced. The sample average was 255,043 productive templates and tens of thousands of productive rearrangements.

Using immunoSEQ multiplex PCR, the repertoire was profiled, and TCRdb retains in-frame clones only, with some absent. In the table there are approximately 210,000 clones, about 72% of which are singletons. The receptor was isolated from a human donor with chronic lymphocytic leukemia. Sample: PBMCs, taken after 24 months of ibrutinib treatment.

The CDR3 is CASSQSASGNPEQYF. As DNA, the CDR3 is TGCGCCAGCAGTCAATCGGCTAGCGGGAATCCCGAGCAGTACTTC. The chain is built from TRBV23-1 and TRBJ2-7, with 9 bases matching TRBD2. TRBV23-1 is given ORF status, its function remaining uncertain. The CDR3 spans 15 residues. With 0 bases clipped from V and 6 bases from J, the junction kept 6 bases outside the gene matches.